These 13 T cell receptor beta chains share one sample of origin, sequenced in a study of blood T cell repertoires in COVID-19. Sequencing was performed with immunoSEQ multiplex PCR; in TCRdb, only in-frame clones are kept and a portion is missing. This repertoire shows about 200,000 clones, approximately 78% found once; its top ten account for less than 15%. What was sequenced was peripheral blood. The receptors shown here come from a woman in her forties with acute or convalescent COVID-19.

V gene TRBV7-9 combines with J gene TRBJ2-7; D uncertain. Germline values: CDR1 SEHNR, CDR2 FQNEAQ (reference sequence). Between the trimmed V and J ends, which lost 1 base and 0 bases, there was a span of 10 bases. This CDR3 has 15 amino acids. DNA of the CDR3: TGTGCCAGCAGCTTAGATGGGCACATCTCCTACGAGCAGTACTTC. It encodes CASSLDGHISYEQYF. The entire variable domain, with the rest obtained from reference TRBV7-9 and TRBJ2-7, is as follows: DTGVSQNPRHKITKRGQNVTFRCDPISEHNRLYWYRQTLGQGPEFLTYFQNEAQLEKSRLLSDRFSAERPKGSFSTLEIQRTEQGDSAMYLCASSLDGHISYEQYFGPGTRLTVT.

The rearrangement links TRBV7-8 to TRBJ2-7; 8 nucleotides line up with TRBD1. Germline V lookup: CDR1 SGHVS, CDR2 FQNEAQ. V shed 8 bases, J shed 3 bases, and the junction held 3 bases outside the gene matches. This CDR3 comprises 12 residues. CDR3 region: CASRQGNYEQYF. The CDR3 region has the DNA TGTGCCAGCCGACAGGGGAACTACGAGCAGTACTTC.

V and J are TRBV28 and TRBJ1-5; TRBD1 matches at 10 bases. V trimming: 1 base; J trimming: 6 bases; junction bases outside the gene matches: 12. CDR1 MDHEN and CDR2 SYDVKM come from the germline V gene. The CDR3 runs 18 residues. The CDR3: CASSLLWGQGSVSQPQHF. CDR3 DNA: TGTGCCAGCAGTTTATTATGGGGACAGGGGTCGGTAAGTCAGCCCCAGCATTTT.

This chain joins TRBV5-1 and TRBJ2-1; a weak D match, TRBD2 (5 bases). Trimming cost V 1 base and J 3 bases, with 11 bases left between them. Germline CDR1 reads SGHRS; CDR2 reads YFSETQ. This CDR3 contains 15 residues. CDR3: CASSLSDSDYNEQFF. In DNA, the CDR3 is TGCGCCAGCAGCTTGTCGGACTCCGACTACAATGAGCAGTTCTTC. The whole variable domain, filled in from reference TRBV5-1 and TRBJ2-1, reads KAGVTQTPRYLIKTRGQQVTLSCSPISGHRSVSWYQQTPGQGLQFLFEYFSETQRNKGNFPGRFSGRQFSNSRSEMNVSTLELGDSALYLCASSLSDSDYNEQFFGPGTRLTVL.

V gene TRBV4-1 combines with J gene TRBJ1-2; a possible D gene is TRBD1 (6 bases). The V and J ends lost 5 bases and 0 bases respectively, with 13 bases between them. The CDR3 spans 15 residues. CDR1 is MGHRA, CDR2 YSYEKL, per germline. CDR3 bases: TGCGCCAGCAGCAGCCGGGACAAAGCTAACTATGGCTACACCTTC. Its protein product is CASSSRDKANYGYTF.

The chain couples TRBV6-2 or TRBV6-3 to TRBJ2-7; D gene ambiguous. The CDR3 runs to 12 residues. Per germline, CDR1 MNHEY and CDR2 SVGEGT. V was shortened by 2 bases and J by 4 bases, with 6 bases between the two germline ends. The CDR3 DNA reads as TGTGCCAGCAGTTACCCTCTGTACGAGCAGTACTTC. Residues: CASSYPLYEQYF.

The sample holds many counts of this clone. The chain is built from TRBV18 and TRBJ2-7; the D gene is possibly TRBD2 (6 bases). The germline V gene encodes CDR1 KGHSH and CDR2 LQKENI. V was shortened by 6 bases and J by 0 bases, with 12 bases between the two germline ends. The CDR3 loop spans 14 amino acids. The CDR3 DNA reads TGTGCCAGCTCTTACCCGGGAGACTCCTACGAGCAGTACTTC. It is translated as CASSYPGDSYEQYF.

The chain couples TRBV4-3 to TRBJ2-3; 10 bases are shared with TRBD1. Unmatched junction bases numbered 9, after V lost 1 base and J lost 2 bases. The CDR3 runs 18 residues. Germline V gene sequence: CDR1 LGHNA, CDR2 YSLEER. The CDR3 region has the DNA TGCGCCAGCAGCCAAGCGTTGGACAGGGGGTTCCTCACAGATACGCAGTATTTT. It yields the protein CASSQALDRGFLTDTQYF.

V gene TRBV18 combines with J gene TRBJ1-2; 7 bases are a match to TRBD1. Germline CDR1 KGHSH, CDR2 LQKENI. V shed 3 bases and J 4 bases; nucleotides not matched to a gene: 8. There are 15 residues in the CDR3. The CDR3 sequence: CASSPGGQEIYGYTF. The CDR3 DNA is TGTGCCAGCTCACCGGGAGGACAGGAGATCTATGGCTACACCTTC.

V and J are TRBV5-4 and TRBJ2-1, with a weak D call TRBD2 (5 bases). The CDR3 sequence is 16 residues long. Germline V gives CDR1 SGHNT, CDR2 YYREEE (reference sequence). V dropped 0 bases and J dropped 5 bases, with 15 bases sitting between them. CDR3 in DNA: TGTGCCAGCAGCTTGGTATACGGGTCCGGGAACAATGAGCAGTTCTTC. Protein: CASSLVYGSGNNEQFF.

The chain carries TRBV12-3 or TRBV12-4 and TRBJ1-1; D gene ambiguous. This CDR3 spans 12 amino acids. Trimming removed 9 bases at V and 5 bases at J, with 13 bases between. The CDR3 region is CASYYRGTEAFF. The CDR3 DNA is TGTGCCAGTTACTATCGGGGAACTGAAGCTTTCTTT.

V is TRBV5-6 and J is TRBJ1-6; tentatively, D is TRBD1 (6 bases). The CDR3 totals 15 residues. Per germline, CDR1 SGHDT and CDR2 YYEEEE. The V end was cut by 1 base, the J end by 9 bases, with 14 bases between. This chain's CDR3 is CASSLWQGSSSPLHF. The CDR3 bases are TGTGCCAGCAGCTTGTGGCAGGGGTCGAGTTCACCCCTCCACTTT.

The chain uses TRBV27 and TRBJ2-2, with 7 bases lining up with TRBD2. V lost 3 bases and J lost 4; bases outside the gene matches: 11. Germline CDR1 and CDR2: MNHEY and SMNVEV (reference sequence). The length of the CDR3 is 17 residues. The CDR3 DNA sequence: TGTGCCAGCAGTTTGTGGGAGGGCCGTCTTAGCACCGGGGAGCTGTTTTTT. Residues: CASSLWEGRLSTGELFF.